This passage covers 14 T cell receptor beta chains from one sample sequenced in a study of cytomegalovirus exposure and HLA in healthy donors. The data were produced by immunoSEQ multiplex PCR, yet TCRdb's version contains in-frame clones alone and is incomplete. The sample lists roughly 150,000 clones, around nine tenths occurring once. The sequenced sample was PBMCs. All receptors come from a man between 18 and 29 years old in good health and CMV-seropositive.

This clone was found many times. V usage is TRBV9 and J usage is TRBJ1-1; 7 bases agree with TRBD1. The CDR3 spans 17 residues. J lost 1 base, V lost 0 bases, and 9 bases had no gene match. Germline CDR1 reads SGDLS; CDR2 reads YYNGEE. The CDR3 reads CASSVDPGQEGNTEAFF. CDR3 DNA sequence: TGTGCCAGCAGCGTAGACCCTGGACAGGAGGGGAACACTGAAGCTTTCTTT.

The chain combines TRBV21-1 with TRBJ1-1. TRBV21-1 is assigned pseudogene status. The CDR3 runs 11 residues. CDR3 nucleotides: TGTGCCAGCAGTGAGAGCACTGAAGCTTTCTTT. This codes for CASSESTEAFF.

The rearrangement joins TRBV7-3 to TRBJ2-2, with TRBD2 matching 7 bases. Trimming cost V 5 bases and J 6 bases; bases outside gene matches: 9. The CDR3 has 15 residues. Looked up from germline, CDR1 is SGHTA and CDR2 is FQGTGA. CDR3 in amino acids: CASSVSGLRAGELFF. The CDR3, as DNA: TGTGCCAGCAGCGTTAGCGGGTTGCGGGCCGGGGAGCTGTTTTTT.

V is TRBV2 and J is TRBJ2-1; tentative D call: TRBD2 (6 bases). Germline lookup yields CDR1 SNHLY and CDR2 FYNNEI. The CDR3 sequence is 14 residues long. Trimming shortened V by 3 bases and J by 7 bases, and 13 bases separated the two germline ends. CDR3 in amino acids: CASSEVISGNEQFF. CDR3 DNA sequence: TGTGCCAGCAGTGAGGTGATTAGCGGTAATGAGCAGTTCTTC.

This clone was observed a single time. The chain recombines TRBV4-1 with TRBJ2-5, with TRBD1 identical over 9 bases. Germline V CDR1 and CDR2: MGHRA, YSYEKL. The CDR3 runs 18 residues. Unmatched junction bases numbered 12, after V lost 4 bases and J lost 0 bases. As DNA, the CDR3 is TGCGCCAGCAGCCCAGGACAGGGGCCTTTGCCACACCAAGAGACCCAGTACTTC. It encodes CASSPGQGPLPHQETQYF.

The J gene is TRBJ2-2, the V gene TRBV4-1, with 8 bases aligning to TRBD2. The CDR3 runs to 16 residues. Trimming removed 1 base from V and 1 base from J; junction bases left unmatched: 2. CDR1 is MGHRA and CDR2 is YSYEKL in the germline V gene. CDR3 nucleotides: TGCGCCAGCAGCCAAGTTCTAGCGGGGAACACCGGGGAGCTGTTTTTT. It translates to CASSQVLAGNTGELFF.

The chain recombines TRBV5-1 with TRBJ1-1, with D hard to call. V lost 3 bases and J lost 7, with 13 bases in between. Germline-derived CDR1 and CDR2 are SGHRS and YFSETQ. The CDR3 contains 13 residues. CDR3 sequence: CASSYSGTVEAFF. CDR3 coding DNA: TGCGCCAGCAGCTACTCCGGAACAGTTGAAGCTTTCTTT.

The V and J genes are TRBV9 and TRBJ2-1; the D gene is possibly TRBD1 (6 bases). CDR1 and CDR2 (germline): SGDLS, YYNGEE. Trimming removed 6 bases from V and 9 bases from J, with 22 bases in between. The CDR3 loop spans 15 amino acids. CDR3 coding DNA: TGTGCCAGCATCCAGGGGACGGTTTTCTCCAGTGAGCAGTTCTTC. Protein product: CASIQGTVFSSEQFF.

CDR3 bases: TGTGCCAGCAGCTTGGCCCAGTATCAGCCCCAGCATTTT. It yields the protein CASSLAQYQPQHF. V usage is TRBV11-2 and J usage is TRBJ1-5; no firm D call. The CDR3 is made up of 13 amino acids. Germline loops: CDR1 SGHAT, CDR2 FQNNGV. The V end was cut by 3 bases, the J end by 5 bases, with 8 bases between.

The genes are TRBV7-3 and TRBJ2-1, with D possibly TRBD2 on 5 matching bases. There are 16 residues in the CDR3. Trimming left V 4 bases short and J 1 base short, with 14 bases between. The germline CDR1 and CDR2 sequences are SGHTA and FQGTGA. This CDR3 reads CASSSTERGSYNEQFF. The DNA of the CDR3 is TGTGCCAGCAGCTCTACCGAACGGGGATCCTACAATGAGCAGTTCTTC.

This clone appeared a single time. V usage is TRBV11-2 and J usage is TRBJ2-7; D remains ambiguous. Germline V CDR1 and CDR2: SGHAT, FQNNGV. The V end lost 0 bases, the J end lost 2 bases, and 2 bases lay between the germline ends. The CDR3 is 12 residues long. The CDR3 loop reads CASSLDTYEQYF. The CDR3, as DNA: TGTGCCAGCAGCTTAGACACCTACGAGCAGTACTTC. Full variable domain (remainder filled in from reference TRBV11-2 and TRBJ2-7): EAGVAQSPRYKIIEKRQSVAFWCNPISGHATLYWYQQILGQGPKLLIQFQNNGVVDDSQLPKDRFSAERLKGVDSTLKIQPAKLEDSAVYLCASSLDTYEQYFGPGTRLTVT.

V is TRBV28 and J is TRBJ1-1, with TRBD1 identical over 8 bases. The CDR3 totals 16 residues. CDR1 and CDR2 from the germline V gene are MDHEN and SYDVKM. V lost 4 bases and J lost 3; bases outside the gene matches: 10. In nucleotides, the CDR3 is TGTGCCAGCAGTTCCCCAGGGGGCCGACGGGACACTGAAGCTTTCTTT. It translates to CASSSPGGRRDTEAFF. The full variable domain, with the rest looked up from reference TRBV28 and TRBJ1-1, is DVKVTQSSRYLVKRTGEKVFLECVQDMDHENMFWYRQDPGLGLRLIYFSYDVKMKEKGDIPEGYSVSREKKERFSLILESASTNQTSMYLCASSSPGGRRDTEAFFGQGTRLTVV.

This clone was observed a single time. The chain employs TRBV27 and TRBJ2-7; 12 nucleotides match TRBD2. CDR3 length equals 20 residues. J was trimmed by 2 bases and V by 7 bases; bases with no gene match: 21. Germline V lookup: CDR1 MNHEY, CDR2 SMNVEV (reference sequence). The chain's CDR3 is CASKRSQSSGRAPRPYEQYF. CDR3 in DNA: TGTGCCAGCAAAAGAAGTCAGTCTAGCGGGAGGGCCCCACGGCCCTACGAGCAGTACTTC.

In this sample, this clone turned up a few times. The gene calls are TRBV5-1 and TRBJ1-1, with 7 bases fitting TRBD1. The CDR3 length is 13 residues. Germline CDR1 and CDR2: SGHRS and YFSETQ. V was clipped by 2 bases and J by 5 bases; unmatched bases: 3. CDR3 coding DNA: TGCGCCAGCAGCTTTAGGGGGCAAACTGAAGCTTTCTTT. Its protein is CASSFRGQTEAFF.